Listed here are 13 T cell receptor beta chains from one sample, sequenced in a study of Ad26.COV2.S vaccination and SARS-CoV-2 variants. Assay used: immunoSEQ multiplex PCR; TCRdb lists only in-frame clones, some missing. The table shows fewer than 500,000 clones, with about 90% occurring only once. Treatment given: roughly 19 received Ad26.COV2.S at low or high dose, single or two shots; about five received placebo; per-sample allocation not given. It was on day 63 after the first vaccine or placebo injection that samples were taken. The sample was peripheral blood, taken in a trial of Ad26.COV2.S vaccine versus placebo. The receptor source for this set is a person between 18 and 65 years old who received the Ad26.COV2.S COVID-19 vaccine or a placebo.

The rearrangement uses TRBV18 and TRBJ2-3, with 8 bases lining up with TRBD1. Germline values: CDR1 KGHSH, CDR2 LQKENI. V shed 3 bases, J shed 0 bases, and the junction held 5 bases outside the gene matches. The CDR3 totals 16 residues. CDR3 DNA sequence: TGTGCCAGCTCACCTAAACAGGGGGTAAGCACAGATACGCAGTATTTT. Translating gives CASSPKQGVSTDTQYF.

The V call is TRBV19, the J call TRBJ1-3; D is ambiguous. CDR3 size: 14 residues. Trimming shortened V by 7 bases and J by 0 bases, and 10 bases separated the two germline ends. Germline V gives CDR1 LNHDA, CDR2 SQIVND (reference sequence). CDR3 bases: TGTGCCAGTACTCAGTTAACCTCTGGAAACACCATATATTTT. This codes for CASTQLTSGNTIYF.

The CDR3 nucleotides are TGTGCCAGCAGCTTAAAGGGGGACAGGGAGCTCTCACCCCTCCACTTT. It translates to CASSLKGDRELSPLHF. The genes are TRBV13 and TRBJ1-6; TRBD1 matches at 9 bases. Trimming cost V 2 bases and J 10 bases; bases outside gene matches: 9. CDR3 length: 16 residues. Germline V lookup: CDR1 PRHDT, CDR2 FYEKMQ (reference sequence).

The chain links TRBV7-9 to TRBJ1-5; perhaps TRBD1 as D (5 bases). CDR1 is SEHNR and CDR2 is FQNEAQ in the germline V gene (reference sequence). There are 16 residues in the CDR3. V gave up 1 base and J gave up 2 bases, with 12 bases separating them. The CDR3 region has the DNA TGTGCCAGCAGCTTAGTCTCGGGGGTGGGCAATCAGCCCCAGCATTTT. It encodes CASSLVSGVGNQPQHF. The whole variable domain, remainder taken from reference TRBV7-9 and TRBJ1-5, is DTGVSQNPRHKITKRGQNVTFRCDPISEHNRLYWYRQTLGQGPEFLTYFQNEAQLEKSRLLSDRFSAERPKGSFSTLEIQRTEQGDSAMYLCASSLVSGVGNQPQHFGDGTRLSIL.

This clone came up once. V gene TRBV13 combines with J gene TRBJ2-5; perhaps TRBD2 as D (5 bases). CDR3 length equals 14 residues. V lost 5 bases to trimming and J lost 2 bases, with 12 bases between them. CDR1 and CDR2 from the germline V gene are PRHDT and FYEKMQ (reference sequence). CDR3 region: CASSDGREQETQYF. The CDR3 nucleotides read TGTGCCAGCAGCGACGGACGGGAACAAGAGACCCAGTACTTC.

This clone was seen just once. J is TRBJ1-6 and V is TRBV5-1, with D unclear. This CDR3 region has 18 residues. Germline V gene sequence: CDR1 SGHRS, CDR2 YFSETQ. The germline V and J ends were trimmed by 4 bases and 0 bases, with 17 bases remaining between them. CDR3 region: CASSTVPPGSSYNSPLHF. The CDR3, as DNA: TGCGCCAGCAGCACTGTCCCCCCGGGGAGCTCCTATAATTCACCCCTCCACTTT.

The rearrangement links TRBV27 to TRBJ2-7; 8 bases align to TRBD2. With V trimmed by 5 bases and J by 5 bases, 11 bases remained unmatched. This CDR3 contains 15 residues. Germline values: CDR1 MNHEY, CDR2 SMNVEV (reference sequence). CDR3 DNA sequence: TGTGCCAGCAGTCCCGGCCCTAGCGGGCTAAACGAGCAGTACTTC. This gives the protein CASSPGPSGLNEQYF.

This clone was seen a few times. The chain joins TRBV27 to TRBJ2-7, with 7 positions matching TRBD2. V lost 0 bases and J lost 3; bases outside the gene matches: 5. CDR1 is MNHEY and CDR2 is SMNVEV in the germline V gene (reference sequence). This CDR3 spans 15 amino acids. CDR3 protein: CASSLSAGVFYEQYF. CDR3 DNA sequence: TGTGCCAGCAGTTTATCGGCGGGAGTGTTCTACGAGCAGTACTTC.

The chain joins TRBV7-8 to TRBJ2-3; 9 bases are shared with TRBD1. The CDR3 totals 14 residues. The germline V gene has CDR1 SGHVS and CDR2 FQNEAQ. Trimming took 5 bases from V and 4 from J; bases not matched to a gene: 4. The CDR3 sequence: CASSAGQGPDTQYF. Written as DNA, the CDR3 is TGTGCCAGCAGCGCCGGACAGGGGCCAGATACGCAGTATTTT.

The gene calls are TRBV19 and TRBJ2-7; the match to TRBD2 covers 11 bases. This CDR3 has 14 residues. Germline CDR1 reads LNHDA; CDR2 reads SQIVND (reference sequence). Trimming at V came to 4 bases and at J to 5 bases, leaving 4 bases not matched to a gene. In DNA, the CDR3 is TGTGCCAGTAGTAAGGGACTAGCGGCAAACGAGCAGTACTTC. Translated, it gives CASSKGLAANEQYF.

The CDR3 nucleotides are TGTGCCAGCAACCAAGGGGGGCTAGGCAATGAGCAGTTCTTC. Translated, it gives CASNQGGLGNEQFF. This sequence joins TRBV5-6 and TRBJ2-1; either TRBD1 or TRBD2 may supply D (6 bases each). The germline gives CDR1 SGHDT, CDR2 YYEEEE. The CDR3 extends over 14 amino acids. V lost 6 bases and J 6 bases, leaving 16 bases between the germline ends.

The CDR3 sequence is CASSVDSNYGYTF. CDR3 coding DNA: TGTGCCAGCAGCGTAGACAGTAACTATGGCTACACCTTC. The rearrangement uses TRBV9 and TRBJ1-2; the D is unclear. Germline-derived CDR1 and CDR2 are SGDLS and YYNGEE. Trimming left V 0 bases short and J 1 base short, with 4 bases between. The CDR3 contains 13 residues. Together with reference TRBV9 and TRBJ1-2, the CDR3 gives the full variable domain: DSGVTQTPKHLITATGQRVTLRCSPRSGDLSVYWYQQSLDQGLQFLIQYYNGEERAKGNILERFSAQQFPDLHSELNLSSLELGDSALYFCASSVDSNYGYTFGSGTRLTVV.

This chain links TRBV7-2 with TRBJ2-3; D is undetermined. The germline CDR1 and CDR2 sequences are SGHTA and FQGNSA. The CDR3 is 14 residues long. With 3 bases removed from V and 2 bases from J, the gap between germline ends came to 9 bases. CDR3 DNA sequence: TGTGCCAGCAGCTTGGGCGGCCCCACAGATACGCAGTATTTT. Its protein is CASSLGGPTDTQYF.